This TCR beta chain was recovered during a study of blood T cells in healthy people across ages. Study results and caveats: Getting older went along with TCR beta diversity per million T cells dropping roughly linearly.

Comments on this clonotype: Antigen specificity is unknown.

V lost 5 bases and J 3 bases, leaving 10 bases between the germline ends. CDR1 is SEHNR, CDR2 FQNEAQ, per germline (reference sequence). This CDR3 comprises 13 residues. Then a second PCR, running roughly 7 to 11 cycles, was carried out with a sample-barcoded 5' primer and a J-beta primer mix. Each TCR beta cDNA got a 12-nucleotide random molecular identifier. Using its own MiXCR run on the 5' RACE reads, TCRdb lists one record per CDR3 protein. The sample contains hundreds of thousands of distinct CDR3 sequences, 45% to 50% of which appear only once. Sequenced: blood. The clonotype originates from a woman in her sixties or seventies in good health. The V call is TRBV7-9, the J call TRBJ1-1; D is uncertain. The CDR3 is CASSRGWDTEAFF. Written as DNA, the CDR3 is TGTGCCAGCAGCCGTGGTTGGGACACTGAAGCTTTCTTT.